This T cell receptor (beta chain) is from a study of early T cells in non-severe SARS-CoV-2 infection. About the research overall: Whole-blood bulk RNA, unsorted, was sequenced, and chains were unpaired.

The CDR3 has 14 amino acids. Germline V gene lookup returns CDR1 SGHVS and CDR2 FQNEAQ. Comments on this clonotype: A read error may produce the germline difference seen at one junction end.

The protocol attached unique molecular identifiers to individual cDNA molecules. TCRdb called the 5' RACE reads again in MiXCR, with one record for every CDR3 protein. The sample lists 55,000 to 75,000 distinct CDR3 sequences, about a tenth occurring once. The sample consisted of whole blood. The chain combines TRBV7-8 with TRBJ2-7; D possibly uses TRBD1 or TRBD2 (5 bases each). This TCR was recovered from an adult who was a healthcare worker with PCR-confirmed SARS-CoV-2 infection or an uninfected control (not recorded which). The CDR3 DNA reads as TGTGCCAGCAACTTAGCAGGGAAGAGGGACGAGCAGTACTTC. It translates to CASNLAGKRDEQYF. Full variable domain (remainder filled in from reference TRBV7-8 and TRBJ2-7): GAGVSQSPRYKVAKRGQDVALRCDPISGHVSLFWYQQALGQGPEFLTYFQNEAQLDKSGLPSDRFFAERPEGSVSTLKIQRTQQEDSAVYLCASNLAGKRDEQYFGPGTRLTVT.